This record covers a single TCR beta chain. Some clones are missing from TCRdb's copy, which holds only in-frame ones; the method was immunoSEQ multiplex PCR. This repertoire shows 300,000 to 400,000 clones, 85% to 90% found once; its top ten account for 6% to 8%. The entry originates in a study of blood T cell repertoires in COVID-19. About the study: Samples of COVID-19 (acute and convalescent) were obtained from the United States, Italy and Spain.

Sequenced: peripheral blood. The TCR was taken from a woman aged 70-85 years with COVID-19, enrolled during active disease.

As DNA, the CDR3 is TGCGCCAGTCATGGGGACAGCCTCATCTATGGCTACACCTTC. It codes for CASHGDSLIYGYTF. This rearrangement joins TRBV4-1 to TRBJ1-2, with TRBD1 identical over 7 bases. Losses at the gene ends were 9 bases for V and 4 bases for J; bases not matched to a gene: 11. This CDR3 has 14 residues. Germline CDR1 MGHRA, CDR2 YSYEKL.